What follows are 5 T cell receptor beta chains derived from one specimen sequenced in a study of shared clonotypes between healthy human individuals. Using immunoSEQ multiplex PCR, the repertoire was profiled, and TCRdb retains in-frame clones only, with some absent. Of over 2 million clones listed, about 90% are singletons. The specimen was naive CD4+ T cells from PBMCs. Subset here: CD45RA+ positively selected. These receptors came from a man in his late teens or twenties in good health. Some clones in this sample may be carry-over from other donors' samples.

The chain employs TRBV6-1 and TRBJ2-1, with TRBD1 as a possible D gene (6 bases). Trimming left V 7 bases short and J 7 bases short, with 14 bases between. The CDR3 extends over 13 amino acids. Germline V CDR1 and CDR2: MNHNS, SASEGT. CDR3 DNA: TGTGCCAGCATGACAGGCCTTAGGAATGAGCAGTTCTTC. Its translation is CASMTGLRNEQFF.

The genes are TRBV7-3 and TRBJ2-4, with 14 bases fitting TRBD2. CDR1 and CDR2 from the germline V gene are SGHTA and FQGTGA. Trimming took 0 bases from V and 3 from J; bases not matched to a gene: 10. The CDR3 sequence is 20 residues long. The CDR3 nucleotides read TGTGCCAGCAGCTTAACAGGACTAGCGGGAGGCCCGGGGGGCAAAAACATTCAGTACTTC. Protein sequence: CASSLTGLAGGPGGKNIQYF.

The chain joins TRBV2 to TRBJ2-1; 10 nucleotides align to TRBD2. V lost 6 bases to trimming and J lost 12 bases; unmatched junction nucleotides: 11. The germline V gene encodes CDR1 SNHLY and CDR2 FYNNEI. This CDR3 is built from 14 residues. CDR3 in DNA: TGTGCCAGCAGACAAGGGCTAGCGGGAGAACGGCAGTTCTTC. This translates into CASRQGLAGERQFF.

The rearrangement links TRBV5-4 to TRBJ2-1, with D hard to call. This CDR3 spans 15 amino acids. Trimming took off 4 bases at V and 0 bases at J, with 11 bases between the two ends. Germline-derived CDR1 and CDR2 are SGHNT and YYREEE (reference sequence). CDR3 coding DNA: TGTGCCAGCAGCCCGAGCTTGAGCTCCTACAATGAGCAGTTCTTC. Its translation: CASSPSLSSYNEQFF.

The chain uses TRBV6-1 and TRBJ1-5; D might be TRBD1 (5 bases). The germline V gene has CDR1 MNHNS and CDR2 SASEGT. The CDR3 length is 18 residues. V was trimmed by 1 base and J by 0 bases, leaving 16 bases between them. The CDR3 region has the DNA TGTGCCAGCAGTGAAGGCCGGGACGGAAAATATAGCAATCAGCCCCAGCATTTT. The encoded protein is CASSEGRDGKYSNQPQHF.